This is a list of T cell receptor beta chains from one sample in a study of Graves' ophthalmopathy and Graves' hyperthyroidism. TCRdb reprocessed the multiplex PCR reads via MiXCR and lists one record per CDR3 protein. The profile shows 500,000 to 600,000 distinct CDR3 sequences, 35% to 40% of them singletons. Material for sequencing was peripheral blood or thyroid tissue (not recorded which). The receptors here all came from an adult man with Graves' hyperthyroidism. CDR3s include the opening cysteine and the closing phenylalanine or tryptophan. A D gene is named only where the DNA matches it firmly. Rows may omit the clone size; those that give it use once, few, many or a size class.

j_call,v_call,clone_size,d_call,cdr3_nt,cdr3_aa
TRBJ1-5,TRBV4-1,many,NA,TGCGCCAGCAGCCAAGGCGCCTATCAGCCCCAGCATTTT,CASSQGAYQPQHF
TRBJ2-7,TRBV20-1,many,TRBD1,TGCAGTGCTAGAGACGACAGGGGGGTGTACGAGCAGTACTTC,CSARDDRGVYEQYF
TRBJ1-2,TRBV19,few,NA,TGTGCCAGTAGTCGCCGGGACGGAGATAATGGCTACACCTTC,CASSRRDGDNGYTF
TRBJ2-5,TRBV10-3,many,NA,TGTGCCATCAGTGCTCGGCCCTCCACGGGGACCCAGTACTTC,CAISARPSTGTQYF
TRBJ1-2,TRBV7-3,once,TRBD1,TGTGCCAGCAGCTTAGACAGGGGACGGAACACGTATGGCTACACCTTC,CASSLDRGRNTYGYTF
TRBJ2-2,TRBV7-9,NA,NA,TGTGCCAGCAGCTTAGCGCAGGCAGCTAACACCGGGGAGCTGTTTTTT,CASSLAQAANTGELFF
TRBJ1-1,TRBV5-4,few,NA,TGTGCCAGCAGCTGGGCGGGGGCACAAACTGAAGCTTTCTTT,CASSWAGAQTEAFF
TRBJ1-1,TRBV20-1,NA,NA,TGCAGTGCTATGAGGGAAGGGATCACTGAAGCTTTCTTT,CSAMREGITEAFF
TRBJ1-2,TRBV24-1,many,NA,TGTGCCACCAGTGACTGGACAAGGGACTATGGCTACACCTTC,CATSDWTRDYGYTF
TRBJ2-2,TRBV12-5,NA,TRBD1,TGTGCTAGTGGTCGGGACAGATTAACCGGGGAGCTGTTTTTT,CASGRDRLTGELFF